Shown below are 31 T cell receptor beta chains from a single sample sequenced in a study of blood T cell repertoires in COVID-19. TCRdb's table, derived via immunoSEQ multiplex PCR, lists solely in-frame clones and lacks some. The sample has approximately 130,000 clones, about 86% seen once. The sample taken for sequencing was peripheral blood. The receptors stem from a woman aged 45-60 years who had recovered from COVID-19.

The CDR3 sequence is CASSRQGISYEQYF. The CDR3 DNA sequence: TGTGCCAGCAGCAGACAGGGGATTTCCTACGAGCAGTACTTC. The chain combines TRBV5-5 with TRBJ2-7; 8 bases agree with TRBD1. The V gene's germline CDR1 is SGHKS and CDR2 YYEKEE (reference sequence). V dropped 4 bases and J dropped 1; count of bases not matched to a gene: 4. This CDR3 contains 14 residues. Full variable domain (outside the CDR3, taken from reference TRBV5-5 and TRBJ2-7): DAGVTQSPTHLIKTRGQQVTLRCSPISGHKSVSWYQQVLGQGPQFIFQYYEKEERGRGNFPDRFSARQFPNYSSELNVNALLLGDSALYLCASSRQGISYEQYFGPGTRLTVT.

The V and J genes are TRBV28 and TRBJ1-3; 9 nucleotides line up with TRBD1. J gave up 2 bases and V 5 bases, and 7 bases lay outside the gene matches. Germline V lookup: CDR1 MDHEN, CDR2 SYDVKM. The CDR3 has 16 amino acids. The CDR3 loop is CASSTLGQGAGNTIYF. DNA for the CDR3: TGTGCCAGCAGTACACTGGGACAGGGAGCTGGAAACACCATATATTTT.

The rearrangement links TRBV12-5 to TRBJ1-2; perhaps TRBD1 as D (5 bases). In germline, CDR1 is LGHNT, CDR2 FRNRAP. The V end was cut by 2 bases, the J end by 7 bases, with 35 bases between. The CDR3 totals 21 residues. CDR3 sequence (DNA): TGTGCTAGTGGTTTGACCCTTTTTGGGTCCAGGTCCAGGGCCATAGGTGGTGGCTACACCTTC. Translating it yields CASGLTLFGSRSRAIGGGYTF.

This clone showed up just once. The chain couples TRBV5-1 to TRBJ2-7; 7 bases are shared with TRBD2. CDR3 length equals 18 residues. Germline V gene sequence: CDR1 SGHRS, CDR2 YFSETQ. J was trimmed by 1 base and V by 0 bases; bases with no gene match: 13. The CDR3 bases are TGCGCCAGCAGCTTGGGGCCGGGGGGATGGGACGGGTCCTACGAGCAGTACTTC. It codes for CASSLGPGGWDGSYEQYF.

This clone was seen only once. The rearrangement uses TRBV2 and TRBJ2-3; D is undetermined. CDR3 size: 13 residues. Germline assignment: CDR1 SNHLY and CDR2 FYNNEI. The germline V and J ends were trimmed by 3 bases and 1 base, with 5 bases remaining between them. CDR3 residues: CASSEGGTDTQYF. The DNA for the CDR3 is TGTGCCAGCAGTGAGGGCGGCACAGATACGCAGTATTTT. Looking up the rest from reference TRBV2 and TRBJ2-3 gives the full variable domain: EPEVTQTPSHQVTQMGQEVILRCVPISNHLYFYWYRQILGQKVEFLVSFYNNEISEKSEIFDDQFSVERPDGSNFTLKIRSTKLEDSAMYFCASSEGGTDTQYFGPGTRLTVL.

This sequence joins TRBV10-3 and TRBJ1-1, with TRBD1 identical over 9 bases. Trimming cost V 7 bases and J 1 base; bases outside gene matches: 4. The CDR3 covers 14 residues. Germline V gives CDR1 ENHRY, CDR2 SYGVKD. The CDR3 sequence is CAIKTDRGNTEAFF. The CDR3 nucleotides read TGTGCCATCAAGACGGACAGGGGGAACACTGAAGCTTTCTTT.

This clone was counted once. The chain links TRBV5-4 to TRBJ2-2, with 7 bases that match TRBD2. CDR1 SGHNT and CDR2 YYREEE come from the germline V gene (reference sequence). This CDR3 has 15 amino acids. The junction had 7 bases not matched to a gene; V was cut back by 3 bases and J by 5 bases. Here the CDR3 DNA reads TGTGCCAGCAGCTATGCGGGGGTACGGACCGGGGAGCTGTTTTTT. Protein product: CASSYAGVRTGELFF. Based on the CDR3 plus reference TRBV5-4 and TRBJ2-2, the full variable domain is ETGVTQSPTHLIKTRGQQVTLRCSSQSGHNTVSWYQQALGQGPQFIFQYYREEENGRGNFPPRFSGLQFPNYSSELNVNALELDDSALYLCASSYAGVRTGELFFGEGSRLTVL.

The chain combines TRBV2 with TRBJ1-2; the D is unclear. The CDR3 runs to 12 residues. V shed 7 bases and J shed 4 bases, with 10 bases lying between them. Per germline, CDR1 SNHLY and CDR2 FYNNEI. The CDR3 DNA reads as TGTGCCAGCATAAGTGGAGTCTATGGCTACACCTTC. This codes for CASISGVYGYTF. Complete variable domain (other parts from reference TRBV2 and TRBJ1-2): EPEVTQTPSHQVTQMGQEVILRCVPISNHLYFYWYRQILGQKVEFLVSFYNNEISEKSEIFDDQFSVERPDGSNFTLKIRSTKLEDSAMYFCASISGVYGYTFGSGTRLTVV.

This chain uses TRBV2 with TRBJ1-2; possibly TRBD1 for D (6 bases). The ends were cut back, 7 bases at V and 3 bases at J, with 21 bases in the middle. The CDR3 is 16 amino acids. Germline V CDR1 and CDR2: SNHLY, FYNNEI. CDR3 coding DNA: TGTGCCAGCACCCCGGGTGAACAGGGAATTGACTATGGCTACACCTTC. This sequence encodes CASTPGEQGIDYGYTF.

The V and J genes are TRBV19 and TRBJ1-2, with 7 bases fitting TRBD1. V gave up 1 base and J gave up 4 bases; unmatched junction bases: 6. CDR3 length: 15 amino acids. Germline V gene data show CDR1 as LNHDA and CDR2 as SQIVND (reference sequence). The CDR3, as DNA: TGTGCCAGTAGTATAGTCCCACAGGGGATCTATGGCTACACCTTC. Translated, it gives CASSIVPQGIYGYTF.

V gene TRBV11-2 combines with J gene TRBJ2-1, with D perhaps TRBD2 (5 bases). The CDR3 covers 12 residues. The germline V gene has CDR1 SGHAT and CDR2 FQNNGV. V lost 1 base, J lost 10 bases, and 8 bases lay in between. The CDR3 DNA reads as TGTGCCAGCAGCTTAGCGAGAGGGGAGCAGTTCTTC. Protein: CASSLARGEQFF.

V and J are TRBV28 and TRBJ2-7, with D tentatively TRBD2 (6 bases). CDR1 is MDHEN and CDR2 is SYDVKM in the germline V gene. The CDR3 is 15 amino acids. Trimming took 6 bases from V and 3 from J, leaving 18 bases between them. CDR3 bases: TGTGCCAGCAGCCCCGCGGGGTTTCGGGACTACGAGCAGTACTTC. Translated, it gives CASSPAGFRDYEQYF.

The rearrangement links TRBV30 to TRBJ2-7; 7 nucleotides line up with TRBD1. In germline, CDR1 is GTSNPN, CDR2 SVGIG (reference sequence). V shed 5 bases, J shed 3 bases, and the junction held 10 bases outside the gene matches. The CDR3 extends over 14 amino acids. The CDR3 DNA reads as TGTGCCTGGCAGGGTCAGGGGGATAGCTACGAGCAGTACTTC. Translation: CAWQGQGDSYEQYF.

The sample holds one count of this clone. The rearrangement links TRBV11-3 to TRBJ2-7; D is ambiguous. Deletions cut 6 bases from V and 2 bases from J, with 8 bases between. CDR1 SGHNT and CDR2 YENEEA come from the germline V gene. There are 12 residues in the CDR3. CDR3 bases: TGTGCCAGCAGAAGTAGCCCCTACGAGCAGTACTTC. This gives the protein CASRSSPYEQYF.

This clone was detected once. The CDR3 sequence: CARSLVDGGDRDTQYF. For the CDR3, the DNA is TGTGCCAGAAGCTTGGTAGACGGAGGGGACCGGGATACGCAGTATTTT. This chain connects TRBV5-3 to TRBJ2-3; maybe TRBD2 (6 bases). TRBV5-3 is an ORF; its function is uncertain. This CDR3 has 16 amino acids. Trimming shortened V by 0 bases and J by 6 bases, and 17 bases separated the two germline ends.

The rearrangement links TRBV18 to TRBJ1-1; no reliable D call. The CDR3 runs 15 residues. V dropped 3 bases and J dropped 1 base, with 12 bases sitting between them. Per germline, CDR1 KGHSH and CDR2 LQKENI. In DNA form, the CDR3 reads TGTGCCAGCTCACCCATCGCGGATCAGAACACTGAAGCTTTCTTT. This codes for CASSPIADQNTEAFF.

The V gene is TRBV9, the J gene TRBJ1-4; 7 bases fit TRBD1. V dropped 3 bases and J dropped 4; count of bases not matched to a gene: 6. Germline V lookup: CDR1 SGDLS, CDR2 YYNGEE. The CDR3 runs to 15 residues. CDR3 nucleotides: TGTGCCAGCAGCGCGAGGGGACAGTATAATGAAAAACTGTTTTTT. This codes for CASSARGQYNEKLFF. The full variable domain, completed using reference TRBV9 and TRBJ1-4, is DSGVTQTPKHLITATGQRVTLRCSPRSGDLSVYWYQQSLDQGLQFLIQYYNGEERAKGNILERFSAQQFPDLHSELNLSSLELGDSALYFCASSARGQYNEKLFFGSGTQLSVL.

The V call is TRBV6-2 or TRBV6-3, the J call TRBJ2-3; TRBD2 aligns across 7 bases. After removal of 4 bases from V and 4 bases from J, the junction contained 17 bases not matched to a gene. The germline V gene has CDR1 MNHEY and CDR2 SVGEGT. CDR3 length equals 18 residues. The CDR3 DNA follows: TGTGCCAGCAGTTCCAACCTACGCGGCGGGAGTAGCGCAGATACGCAGTATTTT. As protein: CASSSNLRGGSSADTQYF.

CDR3 region: CASSPLGQKGTDTQYF. The CDR3 nucleotides are TGTGCCAGCTCACCGTTGGGACAGAAAGGCACAGATACGCAGTATTTT. V usage is TRBV18 and J usage is TRBJ2-3; 7 nucleotides line up with TRBD1. The CDR3 has 16 residues. CDR1 and CDR2 from the germline V gene are KGHSH and LQKENI. V shed 3 bases and J 1 base; nucleotides not matched to a gene: 7.

V gene TRBV7-9 combines with J gene TRBJ2-2; D is possibly TRBD2 (5 bases). The CDR3 has 16 residues. Germline V lookup: CDR1 SEHNR, CDR2 FQNEAQ (reference sequence). Deletions cut 2 bases from V and 6 bases from J, with 16 bases between. CDR3 coding DNA: TGTGCCAGCAGCTTACGGCGTGTGAGGGAATCCGGGGAGCTGTTTTTT. Translation: CASSLRRVRESGELFF.

This clone was picked up a small number of times. V is TRBV11-3 and J is TRBJ2-7; TRBD1 matches at 10 bases. The V gene's germline CDR1 is SGHNT and CDR2 YENEEA. This CDR3 comprises 12 residues. Trimming cost V 3 bases and J 12 bases; bases outside gene matches: 5. Here the CDR3 reads CASSFGQGDLYF. In nucleotides, the CDR3 is TGTGCCAGCAGCTTTGGACAGGGGGATCTGTACTTC.

This rearrangement joins TRBV12-3 or TRBV12-4 to TRBJ1-5; no clear D gene. V gave up 4 bases and J gave up 7 bases, with 11 bases separating them. The CDR3 runs 13 residues. The CDR3 DNA sequence: TGTGCCAGCAGTTACACGGAGCGGCAGCCCCAGCATTTT. Protein sequence: CASSYTERQPQHF.

The J gene is TRBJ2-7, the V gene TRBV5-1; D unresolved. Germline V gene data show CDR1 as SGHRS and CDR2 as YFSETQ. The CDR3 consists of 14 residues. Trimming took 2 bases from V and 1 from J, leaving 10 bases between them. The CDR3 region is CASSFGGGSYEQYF. CDR3 nucleotide sequence: TGCGCCAGCAGCTTTGGCGGCGGATCCTACGAGCAGTACTTC.

The chain combines TRBV2 with TRBJ2-5; D may be TRBD2 (6 bases). The CDR3 has 12 residues. Germline values: CDR1 SNHLY, CDR2 FYNNEI. Trimming removed 10 bases at V and 5 bases at J, with 14 bases between. Here the CDR3 DNA reads TGTGCCACGTCAAGGAGGGATGAGACCCAGTACTTC. Residues: CATSRRDETQYF.

The CDR3 loop reads CASTVGPGTGVGNEQFF. The CDR3 DNA follows: TGTGCCAGCACAGTTGGCCCCGGGACAGGCGTGGGAAATGAGCAGTTCTTC. The V call is TRBV25-1, the J call TRBJ2-1; 8 nucleotides align to TRBD1. CDR1 is MGHDK, CDR2 SYGVNS, per germline. With 7 bases clipped from V and 7 bases from J, the junction kept 18 bases outside the gene matches. The CDR3 runs to 17 residues.

This clone was observed a single time. The chain uses TRBV9 and TRBJ2-6, with a tentative D call TRBD1 (6 bases). CDR1 SGDLS and CDR2 YYNGEE come from the germline V gene. The CDR3 is 19 amino acids. The V and J ends lost 0 bases and 0 bases respectively, with 16 bases between them. CDR3 amino acids: CASSVGWGLGSSGANVLTF. The CDR3 bases are TGTGCCAGCAGCGTAGGTTGGGGGCTAGGCTCCTCTGGGGCCAACGTCCTGACTTTC.

V gene TRBV6-6 combines with J gene TRBJ1-5; D might be TRBD1 (5 bases). This CDR3 spans 14 amino acids. The germline gives CDR1 MNHNY, CDR2 SVGAGI (reference sequence). V gave up 11 bases and J gave up 3 bases, with 17 bases separating them. The CDR3 loop reads CAAKSLGANQPQHF. CDR3 bases: TGTGCCGCAAAGTCCCTAGGGGCCAATCAGCCCCAGCATTTT.

The chain has TRBV7-2 and TRBJ2-3; possible D gene TRBD1, 6 bases. The CDR3 loop spans 12 amino acids. Germline CDR1 SGHTA, CDR2 FQGNSA. Trimming removed 5 bases from V and 14 bases from J, with 17 bases in between. CDR3 sequence reads: CASSALQGRGYF. As DNA, the CDR3 is TGTGCCAGCAGCGCCCTACAGGGAAGAGGGTATTTT.

J is TRBJ2-1 and V is TRBV6-5, with TRBD2 matching 10 bases. The CDR3 extends over 16 amino acids. Per germline, CDR1 MNHEY and CDR2 SVGAGI. Trimming cost V 1 base and J 2 bases; bases outside gene matches: 2. CDR3 nucleotide sequence: TGTGCCAGCAGTTACTGGACTAGCGGTACCTACAATGAGCAGTTCTTC. Translating it yields CASSYWTSGTYNEQFF.

This chain links TRBV5-1 with TRBJ2-3, with D perhaps matching TRBD1 (5 bases). The CDR3 has 15 amino acids. Trimming cost V 0 bases and J 6 bases, with 14 bases left between them. Germline V gene sequence: CDR1 SGHRS, CDR2 YFSETQ. For the CDR3, the DNA is TGCGCCAGCAGCTTGGCGCCACATGGGGCCGATACGCAGTATTTT. Protein: CASSLAPHGADTQYF.

The chain joins TRBV6-2 or TRBV6-3 to TRBJ2-6; D might be TRBD1 (5 bases). Germline V lookup: CDR1 MNHEY, CDR2 SVGEGT. V shed 5 bases and J shed 0 bases, with 8 bases lying between them. This CDR3 has 15 residues. The CDR3: CASSPRDSGANVLTF. CDR3 in DNA: TGTGCCAGCAGTCCCAGGGACTCTGGGGCCAACGTCCTGACTTTC.